This entry is about one T cell receptor beta chain. Its target is unknown. The CDR3 runs 16 residues. V lost 1 base and J lost 5; bases outside the gene matches: 6. In germline, CDR1 is PRHDT, CDR2 FYEKMQ (reference sequence). TCR beta CDR3 regions were amplified from RNA. When the TCR CDR3 underwent first-round RT-PCR, the HTBI primer set was used. TCRdb reprocessed the multiplex PCR reads via MiXCR and lists one record per CDR3 protein. The repertoire consists of approximately 590,000 distinct CDR3 sequences, with around 42% occurring once and the leading ten covering approximately 8.2%. This specimen belongs to a study of T cells in Graves' hyperthyroidism and ophthalmopathy. Findings of the study overall: Researchers report that a 13 V-J model separated ophthalmopathy from stable hyperthyroidism. For ophthalmopathy, model prediction preceded onset by a median 6.5 months.

Exclusion followed for patients with uncontrolled infection, other autoimmune disease, pregnancy or lactation. Sequencing was performed on peripheral blood or thyroid tissue (not recorded which). This sequence originates from a woman aged 18-35 years with Graves' hyperthyroidism. V gene TRBV13 combines with J gene TRBJ1-2; 11 bases align to TRBD1. For the CDR3, the DNA is TGTGCCAGCAGCTTAGTGGGGACAGGGGGAAGTTATGGCTACACCTTC. Translation gives CASSLVGTGGSYGYTF.